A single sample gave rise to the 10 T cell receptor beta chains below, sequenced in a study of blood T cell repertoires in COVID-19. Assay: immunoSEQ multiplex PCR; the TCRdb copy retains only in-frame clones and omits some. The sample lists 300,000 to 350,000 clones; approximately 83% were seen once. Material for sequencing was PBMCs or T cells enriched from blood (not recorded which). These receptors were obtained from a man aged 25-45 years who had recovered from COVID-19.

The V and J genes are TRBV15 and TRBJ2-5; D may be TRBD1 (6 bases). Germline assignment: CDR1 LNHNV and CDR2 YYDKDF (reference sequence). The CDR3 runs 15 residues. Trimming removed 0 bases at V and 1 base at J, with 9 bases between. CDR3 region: CATSRDRTAQETQYF. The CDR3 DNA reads TGTGCCACCAGCAGAGATCGGACAGCCCAAGAGACCCAGTACTTC.

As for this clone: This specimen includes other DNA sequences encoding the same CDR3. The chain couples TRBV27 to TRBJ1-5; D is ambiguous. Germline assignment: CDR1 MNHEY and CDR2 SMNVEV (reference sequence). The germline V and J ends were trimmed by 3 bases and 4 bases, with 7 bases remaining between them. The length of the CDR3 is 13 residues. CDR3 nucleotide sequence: TGTGCCAGCAGTTTCGGGGTAAATCAGCCCCAGCATTTT. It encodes CASSFGVNQPQHF.

The CDR3 DNA is TGTGCCAGCAGCTCACAGGGGAGAGAGACCCAGTACTTC. Its translation: CASSSQGRETQYF. V usage is TRBV7-2 and J usage is TRBJ2-5; 7 nucleotides agree with TRBD1. Germline assignment: CDR1 SGHTA and CDR2 FQGNSA. J gave up 4 bases and V 4 bases, and 3 bases lay outside the gene matches. The CDR3 extends over 13 amino acids.

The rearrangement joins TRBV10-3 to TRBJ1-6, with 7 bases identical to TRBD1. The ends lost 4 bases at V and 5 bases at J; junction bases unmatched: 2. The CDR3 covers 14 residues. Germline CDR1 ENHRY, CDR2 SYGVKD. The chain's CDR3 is CAISGTGDNSPLHF. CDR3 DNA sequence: TGTGCCATCAGTGGGACAGGAGATAATTCACCCCTCCACTTT.

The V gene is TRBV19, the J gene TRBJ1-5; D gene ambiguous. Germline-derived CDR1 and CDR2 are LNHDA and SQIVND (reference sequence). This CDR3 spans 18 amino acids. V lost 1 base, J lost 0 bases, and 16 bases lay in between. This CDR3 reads CASSIGSGRRHSNQPQHF. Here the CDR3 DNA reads TGTGCCAGTAGTATAGGTTCCGGCCGCAGACATAGCAATCAGCCCCAGCATTTT.

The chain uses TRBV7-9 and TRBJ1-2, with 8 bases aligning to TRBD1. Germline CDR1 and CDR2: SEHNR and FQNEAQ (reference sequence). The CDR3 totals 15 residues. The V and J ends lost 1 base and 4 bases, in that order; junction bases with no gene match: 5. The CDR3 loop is CASSLVTGGIYGYTF. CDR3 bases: TGTGCCAGCAGCTTAGTAACAGGGGGGATCTATGGCTACACCTTC.

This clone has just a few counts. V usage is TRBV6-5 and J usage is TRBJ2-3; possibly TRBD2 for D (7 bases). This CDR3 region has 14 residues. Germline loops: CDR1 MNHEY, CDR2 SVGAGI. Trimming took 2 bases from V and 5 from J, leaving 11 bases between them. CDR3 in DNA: TGTGCCAGCAGTTACACCGGGGGGCGAGATACGCAGTATTTT. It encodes CASSYTGGRDTQYF.

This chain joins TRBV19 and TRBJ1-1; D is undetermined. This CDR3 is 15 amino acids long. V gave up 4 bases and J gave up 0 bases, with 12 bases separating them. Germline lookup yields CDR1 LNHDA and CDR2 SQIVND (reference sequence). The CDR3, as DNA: TGTGCCAGTAGTAGCCTACAGAGTCTGAACACTGAAGCTTTCTTT. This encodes CASSSLQSLNTEAFF. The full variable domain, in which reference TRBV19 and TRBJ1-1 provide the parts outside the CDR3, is DGGITQSPKYLFRKEGQNVTLSCEQNLNHDAMYWYRQDPGQGLRLIYYSQIVNDFQKGDIAEGYSVSREKKESFPLTVTSAQKNPTAFYLCASSSLQSLNTEAFFGQGTRLTVV.

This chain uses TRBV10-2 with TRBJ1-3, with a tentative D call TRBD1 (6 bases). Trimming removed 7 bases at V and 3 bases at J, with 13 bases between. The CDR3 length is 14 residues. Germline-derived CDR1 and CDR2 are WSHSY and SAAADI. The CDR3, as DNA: TGCGCCAGCAAGCAGGGGAAGGGTGGAAACACCATATATTTT. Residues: CASKQGKGGNTIYF.

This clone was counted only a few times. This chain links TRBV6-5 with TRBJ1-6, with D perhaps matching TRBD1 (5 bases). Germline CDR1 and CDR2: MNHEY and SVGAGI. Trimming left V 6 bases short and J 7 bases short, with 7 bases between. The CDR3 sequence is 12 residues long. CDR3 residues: CASRQENSPLHF. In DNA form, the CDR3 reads TGTGCCAGCAGACAGGAGAATTCACCCCTCCACTTT.